The clone carrying this T cell receptor (beta chain) was recorded many times. Its specificity is unknown. The trim removed 6 bases at V and 9 bases at J, leaving 4 bases unmatched. The CDR3 covers 14 residues. Germline assignment: CDR1 LGHDT and CDR2 YNNKEL (reference sequence). Production of TCR cDNA was by 5'RACE template switching, which also added a universal primer site and UMIs. TCRdb independently ran MiXCR on the 5' RACE reads; one entry per CDR3 protein. The sample has under 600,000 distinct CDR3 sequences; roughly 14% are singletons. The data are from a study of T cells after yellow fever vaccination. Points from the study as a whole: Abundant clonotypes from the bulk population could contaminate FACS-sorted repertoires. Booster samples showed a return of most primary-vaccination clones (about 97% CD4, about 88% CD8). Only a small proportion of the clonotypes turned up in both the CD4 and the CD8 compartments, likely arising from convergent recombination.

The chain employs TRBV3-1 and TRBJ2-1; TRBD2 matches at 14 bases. The clonotype was recovered from a man aged 25-45 years who received the YFV17D yellow fever vaccine. This specimen was PBMCs, taken on the day of the yellow fever booster vaccination. CDR3 DNA: TGTGCCAGCAGTCGACTAGCGGGAGGGGGTGAGCAGTTCTTC. Its translation is CASSRLAGGGEQFF.